This T cell receptor (beta chain) was identified in a study of blood T cell repertoires in COVID-19. Study at large: Acute-phase and convalescent COVID-19 samples originated in the United States, Italy and Spain. T cells, B-cell-depleted T cells, or PBMCs provided the cDNA or gDNA that served as material.

The CDR3 length is 16 residues. V was trimmed by 5 bases and J by 5 bases, leaving 22 bases between them. Per germline, CDR1 MRHNA and CDR2 SNTAGT. In the authors' methods: Scientists estimated how many nucleated cells there were by amplifying reference gene primers. Here immunoSEQ multiplex PCR was the method, and the copy in TCRdb shows in-frame clones only, minus some. That table is the source of V, J and clone size, and D and trimming were worked out from the DNA. Of 150,000 or so clones listed, about four fifths are singletons. This clone was counted once. The chain recombines TRBV6-4 with TRBJ2-7, with D maybe TRBD2 (5 bases). This receptor was obtained from a human donor in a cohort sampled during active COVID-19. The sample comprised peripheral blood. The CDR3 region has the DNA TGTGCCAGCAGTTTTTTGGGGAGAAGAGGGCCCGACGAGCAGTACTTC. Translated: CASSFLGRRGPDEQYF.